The source of this T cell receptor (beta chain) is a study of T cells expressing NK-cell markers. Study summary: The TCR beta repertoires originated in sorted CD3+CD56+NKG2C+, CD3+CD56+NKG2C- and CD3+CD56-NKG2C+ T cells. Sequenced donors, eight in total, included seven who were HCMV-seropositive and one who was seronegative.

No DNA is given; TCRdb re-called the 5' RACE reads and lists each CDR3 protein once. Its table records over 100,000 distinct CDR3 sequences. Germline assignment: CDR1 SQVTM and CDR2 ANQGSEA. The CDR3 spans 11 residues. This clonotype was obtained from a woman between 18 and 70 years old in good health. V usage is TRBV29-1 and J usage is TRBJ2-1. The sequenced material came from blood T cells: a sorted CD56 or NKG2C T cell subset, CD4+ or CD8+ T cells, or bulk PBMC T cells (not recorded which). Here the CDR3 reads CSATVDNEQFF.